This T cell receptor (beta chain) was identified during a study of T cells expressing NK-cell markers. Using the 5' RACE reads, TCRdb records one entry per CDR3 protein without DNA. The sample is made up of about 380,000 distinct CDR3 sequences, and the top ten hold over 4% of it. Germline assignment: CDR1 KGHSH and CDR2 LQKENI. This CDR3 region has 12 residues. Material: blood T cells: a sorted CD56 or NKG2C T cell subset, CD4+ or CD8+ T cells, or bulk PBMC T cells (not recorded which). The clonotype originates from a man aged 18-69 years in good health. V usage is TRBV18 and J usage is TRBJ2-3; without DNA, the TCRdb call of TRBD2 cannot be checked. CDR3 residues: CASSPPGSTQYF.